Following are 11 T cell receptor beta chains from one sample sequenced in a study of vaccination effects on CD4 cells after COVID-19. Subsequent to less than twelve days of culture, CD4+ T cells were isolated. Every participant took two doses of the BNT162b2 or mRNA-1273 vaccine. No antigens are known for them. Data came from immunoSEQ multiplex PCR; TCRdb stores just in-frame clones and leaves some out. The data contain approximately 60,000 clones, nearly 80% of them singletons. Specimen: CD4+ T cells from PBMCs cultured without peptide, collected after COVID-19 vaccination. Receptors were obtained from a human donor who received a COVID-19 vaccine.

This chain joins TRBV2 and TRBJ1-1, with D tentatively TRBD1 (6 bases). V lost 4 bases and J lost 4, with 16 bases in between. CDR3 size: 15 residues. Germline CDR1 and CDR2: SNHLY and FYNNEI. CDR3 nucleotide sequence: TGTGCCAGCAGTGGGGGGCGGCTAAAGACCACTGAAGCTTTCTTT. The encoded protein is CASSGGRLKTTEAFF.

V gene TRBV4-1 combines with J gene TRBJ2-7; D possibly corresponds to TRBD1 (5 bases). Between the trimmed V and J ends, which lost 1 base and 1 base, there was a span of 20 bases. CDR3 length: 18 amino acids. From germline, CDR1 is MGHRA and CDR2 YSYEKL. The CDR3 DNA follows: TGCGCCAGCAGCCAAGTAAGTGGGGCCGAGCGTGGATCCTACGAGCAGTACTTC. Translation gives CASSQVSGAERGSYEQYF.

CDR3 sequence: CASSEVSSGETQYF. Written as DNA, the CDR3 is TGTGCCAGCAGTGAAGTCAGTAGCGGGGAGACCCAGTACTTC. The chain recombines TRBV2 with TRBJ2-5; TRBD2 agrees at 7 bases. Germline V lookup: CDR1 SNHLY, CDR2 FYNNEI. The CDR3 runs 14 residues. Trimming cost V 1 base and J 5 bases; bases outside gene matches: 4.

The chain has TRBV6-1 and TRBJ2-6; the D is unclear. Trimming cost V 1 base and J 0 bases, with 4 bases left between them. Per the germline V gene, CDR1 is MNHNS and CDR2 is SASEGT. The CDR3 has 15 residues. The CDR3 reads CASSEGVSGANVLTF. The CDR3 DNA is TGTGCCAGCAGTGAAGGGGTCTCTGGGGCCAACGTCCTGACTTTC.

The rearrangement links TRBV5-5 to TRBJ1-3, with D perhaps TRBD1 (6 bases). The CDR3 runs 14 residues. Germline values: CDR1 SGHKS, CDR2 YYEKEE (reference sequence). V lost 3 bases and J lost 4, with 11 bases in between. In DNA, the CDR3 is TGTGCCAGCAGCTGGGACGACAGGGGAAACACCATATATTTT. Its protein is CASSWDDRGNTIYF.

V is TRBV7-2 and J is TRBJ1-5; possible D gene TRBD1, 6 bases. Germline loops: CDR1 SGHTA, CDR2 FQGNSA. The CDR3 consists of 15 residues. The V end lost 3 bases, the J end lost 5 bases, and 14 bases lay between the germline ends. The CDR3 sequence is CASSLTQGGDQPQHF. CDR3 DNA: TGTGCCAGCAGCTTGACACAGGGAGGGGATCAGCCCCAGCATTTT.

The J gene is TRBJ2-2, the V gene TRBV7-3; D may be TRBD2 (5 bases). CDR1 SGHTA and CDR2 FQGTGA come from the germline V gene. This CDR3 is 14 amino acids long. Between the trimmed V and J ends, which lost 3 bases and 9 bases, there was a span of 14 bases. CDR3 DNA sequence: TGTGCCAGCAGCTTGGGAGCGACTCCGCGGGAGCTGTTTTTT. Translating gives CASSLGATPRELFF.

CDR3 nucleotides: TGTGCCAGCAGTTTAACAGGGCAGACCTCTAACTATGGCTACACCTTC. Translating gives CASSLTGQTSNYGYTF. The chain links TRBV28 to TRBJ1-2; maybe TRBD1 (6 bases). Germline CDR1 reads MDHEN; CDR2 reads SYDVKM. There are 16 residues in the CDR3. The V end was cut by 2 bases, the J end by 0 bases, with 13 bases between.

CDR3 bases: TGTGCCACCAGCAGACCGGGCTACGAGCAGTACTTC. Amino acids: CATSRPGYEQYF. The genes are TRBV15 and TRBJ2-7; D gene ambiguous. Deletions cut 2 bases from V and 3 bases from J, with 5 bases between. This CDR3 comprises 12 residues. Germline V CDR1 and CDR2: LNHNV, YYDKDF (reference sequence).

The V and J genes are TRBV12-3 or TRBV12-4 and TRBJ2-1, with 7 positions matching TRBD1. The junction had 6 bases not matched to a gene; V was cut back by 6 bases and J by 10 bases. The CDR3 covers 12 residues. CDR3 region: CASSLRDREQFF. The CDR3 coding sequence is TGTGCCAGCAGCCTCCGGGACAGAGAGCAGTTCTTC.

The chain is built from TRBV7-3 and TRBJ2-6, with D unclear. The CDR3 extends over 14 amino acids. From germline, CDR1 is SGHTA and CDR2 FQGTGA. V lost 5 bases and J lost 0, with 5 bases in between. The CDR3 sequence: CASSISSGANVLTF. In DNA, the CDR3 is TGTGCCAGCAGCATAAGCTCTGGGGCCAACGTCCTGACTTTC.